The 19 T cell receptor beta chains in this list originate from one sample, sequenced in a study of blood T cell repertoires in COVID-19. Profiling relied on immunoSEQ multiplex PCR, and the TCRdb table lists in-frame clones only, not all of them. The table records a few hundred thousand clones, roughly 87% of them present only once. The specimen sequenced was PBMCs or T cells enriched from blood (not recorded which). These receptors all stem from a woman in her 30s who had recovered from COVID-19.

The rearrangement uses TRBV10-1 and TRBJ2-7, with D uncertain. The CDR3 totals 11 residues. Trimming removed 3 bases from V and 7 bases from J, with 7 bases in between. Per germline, CDR1 WNHNN and CDR2 SYGVQD (reference sequence). CDR3 protein: CASSELREQYF. In nucleotides, the CDR3 is TGCGCCAGCAGTGAACTTCGGGAGCAGTACTTC.

The rearrangement joins TRBV3-1 (or the pseudogene TRBV3-2) to TRBJ1-1; 8 nucleotides agree with TRBD1. The trim removed 3 bases at V and 3 bases at J, leaving 12 bases unmatched. The CDR3 sequence is 17 residues long. CDR1 and CDR2 from the germline V gene are LGHDT and YNNKEL (reference sequence). The CDR3 region is CASSQGQALTRDTEAFF. The CDR3 bases are TGTGCCAGCAGCCAGGGACAGGCTCTGACGCGGGACACTGAAGCTTTCTTT.

The chain carries TRBV5-6 and TRBJ2-1, with 9 bases aligning to TRBD1. V was pared by 1 base and J by 5 bases, with 10 bases of the junction left unmatched. Looked up from germline, CDR1 is SGHDT and CDR2 is YYEEEE. The CDR3 is 17 residues long. CDR3 in DNA: TGTGCCAGCAGCTTGCCCCACCGGGACAGGGTCCACAATGAGCAGTTCTTC. It translates to CASSLPHRDRVHNEQFF.

This CDR3 is CASSFEAGNYNEQFF. Here the CDR3 DNA reads TGTGCCAGCAGCTTCGAGGCAGGGAACTACAATGAGCAGTTCTTC. The V and J genes are TRBV5-4 and TRBJ2-1; a possible D gene is TRBD1 (5 bases). Trimming shortened V by 2 bases and J by 3 bases, and 12 bases separated the two germline ends. Germline V CDR1 and CDR2: SGHNT, YYREEE (reference sequence). The CDR3 covers 15 residues.

The chain employs TRBV10-1 and TRBJ2-1; TRBD1 matches 10 bases. V dropped 4 bases and J dropped 3; count of bases not matched to a gene: 3. This CDR3 has 15 amino acids. Germline V gives CDR1 WNHNN, CDR2 SYGVQD (reference sequence). The CDR3 region is CASSGTGGSYNEQFF. The CDR3 DNA sequence: TGCGCCAGCAGTGGGACAGGGGGGAGCTACAATGAGCAGTTCTTC.

The chain is built from TRBV24-1 and TRBJ1-2, with 10 positions matching TRBD1. The junction had 2 bases not matched to a gene; V was cut back by 3 bases and J by 5 bases. The CDR3 has 14 residues. Germline CDR1 KGHDR, CDR2 SFDVKD. The CDR3 DNA sequence: TGTGCCACCAGTGATCAGGGACAGGGGTATGGCTACACCTTC. This sequence encodes CATSDQGQGYGYTF.

The J gene is TRBJ1-2, the V gene TRBV6-2 or TRBV6-3; TRBD1 might be the D (6 bases). Germline lookup yields CDR1 MNHEY and CDR2 SVGEGT. The CDR3 sequence is 11 residues long. The ends were cut back, 6 bases at V and 8 bases at J, with 10 bases in the middle. CDR3 sequence (DNA): TGTGCCAGCAGCCTACAGGGAGGCTACACCTTC. This gives the protein CASSLQGGYTF.

This clone showed up just a few times. This rearrangement joins TRBV15 to TRBJ2-1, with TRBD1 identical over 7 bases. Per the germline V gene, CDR1 is LNHNV and CDR2 is YYDKDF (reference sequence). The CDR3 length is 15 residues. J gave up 8 bases and V 3 bases, and 10 bases lay outside the gene matches. CDR3 amino acids: CATSSPGQKEYEQFF. CDR3 bases: TGTGCCACCAGCAGCCCGGGACAGAAGGAGTATGAGCAGTTCTTC.

J is TRBJ1-2 and V is TRBV29-1, with D tentatively TRBD1 (5 bases). This CDR3 has 13 amino acids. The germline gives CDR1 SQVTM, CDR2 ANQGSEA. V gave up 4 bases and J gave up 3 bases, with 12 bases separating them. In nucleotides, the CDR3 is TGCAGCGTTGGGGGCAGGGAGGACTATGGCTACACCTTC. Protein sequence: CSVGGREDYGYTF.

The chain carries TRBV7-2 and TRBJ1-1; 7 nucleotides align to TRBD1. The V gene's germline CDR1 is SGHTA and CDR2 FQGNSA. J gave up 3 bases and V 5 bases, and 6 bases lay outside the gene matches. The CDR3 totals 14 residues. The CDR3 is CASSPQTGDTEAFF. The CDR3 coding sequence is TGTGCCAGCAGCCCGCAAACAGGGGACACTGAAGCTTTCTTT.

The chain employs TRBV30 and TRBJ1-2; D uncertain. V gave up 4 bases and J gave up 4 bases, with 10 bases separating them. Germline V gene sequence: CDR1 GTSNPN, CDR2 SVGIG (reference sequence). The CDR3 runs 12 residues. The CDR3 is CAWTEVGYGYTF. The CDR3 DNA follows: TGTGCCTGGACCGAGGTGGGCTATGGCTACACCTTC.

This clone was counted at least ten times. The gene calls are TRBV2 and TRBJ1-4; D gene ambiguous. The V gene lost 6 bases and the J gene lost 8 bases, with 16 bases spanning the gap. Germline loops: CDR1 SNHLY, CDR2 FYNNEI. CDR3 length: 14 residues. CDR3 amino acids: CASRLVGAAEKLFF. The CDR3 DNA reads TGTGCCAGCAGGTTAGTCGGAGCCGCGGAAAAACTGTTTTTT.

The gene calls are TRBV5-1 and TRBJ2-3; D perhaps matches TRBD2 (5 bases). Trimming stripped 4 bases from V and 6 bases from J, with 15 bases between. The CDR3 contains 14 residues. The germline V gene encodes CDR1 SGHRS and CDR2 YFSETQ. The CDR3 bases are TGCGCCAGCAGCCCCGCCCGGGGTTCGGATACGCAGTATTTT. This codes for CASSPARGSDTQYF.

The chain couples TRBV7-2 to TRBJ2-7, with TRBD2 identical over 7 bases. The ends lost 5 bases at V and 6 bases at J; junction bases unmatched: 13. The CDR3 extends over 15 amino acids. Germline-derived CDR1 and CDR2 are SGHTA and FQGNSA. The CDR3 coding sequence is TGTGCCAGCAGCCAACCTGGGGGGGGGAAGCGCGAGCAGTACTTC. Protein sequence: CASSQPGGGKREQYF.

V gene TRBV9 combines with J gene TRBJ2-1; 8 bases agree with TRBD1. This CDR3 is 12 amino acids long. Germline CDR1 is SGDLS and CDR2 is YYNGEE. V lost 6 bases, J lost 13 bases, and 9 bases stayed unmatched. CDR3 DNA sequence: TGTGCCAGCAACCTCGGGACAGGCTCCCAGTTCTTC. The encoded protein is CASNLGTGSQFF.

The chain carries TRBV29-1 and TRBJ2-2; tentative D call: TRBD2 (7 bases). CDR3 length: 13 residues. V was trimmed by 7 bases and J by 6 bases, leaving 15 bases between them. The germline V gene has CDR1 SQVTM and CDR2 ANQGSEA. Written as DNA, the CDR3 is TGCAGCGCCCGAAGGGGGGGGGCCGGGGAGCTGTTTTTT. It translates to CSARRGGAGELFF.

V is TRBV5-4 and J is TRBJ2-7; possibly TRBD2 for D (6 bases). Germline V gene data show CDR1 as SGHNT and CDR2 as YYREEE (reference sequence). Trimming took off 3 bases at V and 7 bases at J, with 17 bases between the two ends. The CDR3 is made up of 14 amino acids. The CDR3 loop is CASSSRGYHGEQYF. The DNA for the CDR3 is TGTGCCAGCAGCTCGCGGGGCTACCACGGGGAGCAGTACTTC.

The rearrangement links TRBV19 to TRBJ1-5; D is unresolved. Germline V lookup: CDR1 LNHDA, CDR2 SQIVND (reference sequence). The CDR3 loop spans 17 amino acids. The V gene lost 1 base and the J gene lost 0 bases, with 13 bases spanning the gap. CDR3: CASSIAPGGYSNQPQHF. CDR3 in DNA: TGTGCCAGTAGTATAGCCCCGGGAGGATATAGCAATCAGCCCCAGCATTTT.

V and J are TRBV30 and TRBJ2-7; 8 nucleotides match TRBD1. The ends lost 8 bases at V and 12 bases at J; junction bases unmatched: 9. Per the germline V gene, CDR1 is GTSNPN and CDR2 is SVGIG (reference sequence). The CDR3 is 10 residues long. DNA of the CDR3: TGTGCCGGGACCGGGACAGGTTGGTACTTC. Protein product: CAGTGTGWYF.